What follows are 27 T cell receptor beta chains derived from one specimen sequenced in a study of T cell repertoires in cytomegalovirus infection. TCRdb ran MiXCR on the reads and lists one entry per CDR3 protein. The sample holds around 70,000 distinct CDR3 sequences, 4% seen once. Input material: PBMCs. These receptors all come from a human donor in good health (CMV status not recorded). Some clones in this sample may be carry-over from other donors' samples.

This clonotype has ten or more counts. CDR3 loop: CASSTHRLASIQYF. CDR3 DNA sequence: TGTGCCAGCAGCACCCACCGACTAGCGAGCATTCAGTACTTC. The chain recombines TRBV7-2 with TRBJ2-4, with TRBD2 matching over 8 bases. Germline CDR1 reads SGHTA; CDR2 reads FQGNSA. The CDR3 spans 14 residues. The V gene end was trimmed by 5 bases and the J gene end by 9 bases; junction bases not matched to a gene: 9. Drawing the rest from reference TRBV7-2 and TRBJ2-4, the complete variable domain is GAGVSQSPSNKVTEKGKDVELRCDPISGHTALYWYRQSLGQGLEFLIYFQGNSAPDKSGLPSDRFSAERTGGSVSTLTIQRTQQEDSAVYLCASSTHRLASIQYFGAGTRLSVL.

This clonotype has a count of ten or more. The chain recombines TRBV7-2 with TRBJ1-1; weak D call: TRBD1 (6 bases). Per germline, CDR1 SGHTA and CDR2 FQGNSA. Trimming removed 3 bases from V and 7 bases from J, with 18 bases in between. The CDR3 extends over 15 amino acids. For the CDR3, the DNA is TGTGCCAGCAGCTTTTACCGACAAGAGGGGGTTGAAGCTTTCTTT. Its protein is CASSFYRQEGVEAFF.

This clonotype was counted many times. The chain carries TRBV7-2 and TRBJ2-5, with 7 nucleotides matching TRBD1. Germline lookup yields CDR1 SGHTA and CDR2 FQGNSA. The length of the CDR3 is 16 residues. The V segment lost 0 bases and the J segment 1 base; nucleotides outside the gene matches: 5. In DNA form, the CDR3 reads TGTGCCAGCAGCTTAGCCCCCGGGACAGCCCAAGAGACCCAGTACTTC. Amino acid sequence: CASSLAPGTAQETQYF. Using reference TRBV7-2 and TRBJ2-5 for the parts outside the CDR3, the full variable domain is GAGVSQSPSNKVTEKGKDVELRCDPISGHTALYWYRQSLGQGLEFLIYFQGNSAPDKSGLPSDRFSAERTGGSVSTLTIQRTQQEDSAVYLCASSLAPGTAQETQYFGPGTRLLVL.

This clonotype has at least ten counts. V is TRBV12-3 or TRBV12-4 and J is TRBJ2-1; 8 nucleotides line up with TRBD1. The CDR3 length is 18 residues. V was pared by 0 bases and J by 0 bases, with 7 bases of the junction left unmatched. The CDR3 DNA is TGTGCCAGCAGTTTAGCGCAGGGGGCGACTGGCTCCTACAATGAGCAGTTCTTC. Translating it yields CASSLAQGATGSYNEQFF.

This clonotype was observed a handful of times. The rearrangement links TRBV7-2 to TRBJ2-7; D uncertain. The germline V and J ends were trimmed by 1 base and 0 bases, with 10 bases remaining between them. The CDR3 extends over 15 amino acids. CDR1 SGHTA and CDR2 FQGNSA come from the germline V gene. The CDR3 protein is CASSLEDGSSYEQYV. CDR3 nucleotide sequence: TGTGCCAGCAGCTTAGAGGACGGCAGCTCCTACGAGCAGTACGTC.

This clonotype was counted ten times or more. The V call is TRBV7-2, the J call TRBJ1-5, with D unresolved. V lost 0 bases, J lost 6 bases, and 12 bases lay in between. This CDR3 spans 15 amino acids. Germline CDR1 is SGHTA and CDR2 is FQGNSA. CDR3 in amino acids: CASSLALTASQPQHF. CDR3 nucleotides: TGTGCCAGCAGCTTAGCGCTCACAGCGTCTCAGCCCCAGCATTTT.

This clonotype has just a few counts. J is TRBJ2-5 and V is TRBV27; D not resolved. Germline V gene data show CDR1 as MNHEY and CDR2 as SMNVEV (reference sequence). Between the trimmed V and J ends, which lost 1 base and 1 base, there was a span of 7 bases. This CDR3 is built from 14 residues. CDR3 residues: CASSLFPGQETQYF. CDR3 DNA: TGTGCCAGCAGTTTATTCCCAGGCCAAGAGACCCAGTACTTC.

This clonotype was counted ten times or more. The rearrangement links TRBV6-1 to TRBJ1-5; perhaps TRBD1 as D (6 bases). Trimming removed 0 bases from V and 16 bases from J, with 19 bases in between. The CDR3 totals 14 residues. Germline V gene data show CDR1 as MNHNS and CDR2 as SASEGT. CDR3 in DNA: TGTGCCAGCAGTGAAGCGCTTCGACAGGTAAACTTTCATTTT. It encodes CASSEALRQVNFHF.

At least ten counts were recorded for this clonotype. The J gene is TRBJ2-1, the V gene TRBV7-2; 7 nucleotides line up with TRBD1. CDR1 is SGHTA and CDR2 is FQGNSA in the germline V gene. Losses at the gene ends were 5 bases for V and 2 bases for J; bases not matched to a gene: 9. The length of the CDR3 is 16 residues. This chain's CDR3 is CASSPTGLRAYNEQFF. In DNA, the CDR3 is TGTGCCAGCAGCCCGACAGGGTTGAGGGCCTACAATGAGCAGTTCTTC.

There are many counts of this clonotype. This chain links TRBV7-2 with TRBJ1-5, with D unclear. Germline CDR1 SGHTA, CDR2 FQGNSA. This CDR3 has 14 residues. V was pared by 3 bases and J by 3 bases, with 9 bases between. The CDR3 protein is CASSFVGHNQPQHF. The CDR3 DNA is TGTGCCAGCAGCTTCGTGGGCCACAATCAGCCCCAGCATTTT.

This clonotype was detected ten times or more. This rearrangement joins TRBV19 to TRBJ2-3, with TRBD2 matching 11 bases. The V gene end was trimmed by 4 bases and the J gene end by 7 bases; junction bases not matched to a gene: 7. The germline gives CDR1 LNHDA, CDR2 SQIVND (reference sequence). This CDR3 contains 15 residues. The CDR3 region has the DNA TGTGCCAGTAGTAGGTCTAGCGGGAGGCTACATACGCAGTATTTT. Its translation is CASSRSSGRLHTQYF.

This clonotype was picked up many times. The rearrangement uses TRBV20-1 and TRBJ2-2; D gene uncertain. Trimming shortened V by 0 bases and J by 6 bases, and 8 bases separated the two germline ends. This CDR3 has 13 residues. Germline V gene lookup returns CDR1 DFQATT and CDR2 SNEGSKA (reference sequence). The CDR3 DNA follows: TGCAGTGCTAGAGATCCGAGATCCGGGGAGCTGTTTTTT. Its translation is CSARDPRSGELFF.

This clonotype showed up many times. The rearrangement joins TRBV7-6 to TRBJ2-7; 9 bases agree with TRBD2. Germline values: CDR1 SGHVS, CDR2 FNYEAQ. CDR3 size: 19 residues. Trimming cost V 5 bases and J 2 bases; bases outside gene matches: 19. CDR3 nucleotide sequence: TGTGCCAGCAGCCCCTTGAATAGCGGGAGCGGTCGGGATCCCTACGAGCAGTACTTC. Its protein product is CASSPLNSGSGRDPYEQYF.

This clonotype was counted ten times or more. The chain links TRBV7-2 to TRBJ2-7; D remains ambiguous. In germline, CDR1 is SGHTA, CDR2 FQGNSA. There are 13 residues in the CDR3. The germline V and J ends were trimmed by 5 bases and 7 bases, with 15 bases remaining between them. The CDR3 coding sequence is TGTGCCAGCAGCGACATGGTCGACATGGAGCAGTACTTC. Its protein is CASSDMVDMEQYF.

There are many counts of this clonotype. The V gene is TRBV10-3, the J gene TRBJ2-5; 8 bases align to TRBD1. The ends lost 8 bases at V and 4 bases at J; junction bases unmatched: 6. Germline V lookup: CDR1 ENHRY, CDR2 SYGVKD. This CDR3 has 13 residues. CDR3 in DNA: TGTGCCATCGGGCCAGGGGGCCTAGAGACCCAGTACTTC. This encodes CAIGPGGLETQYF.

This clonotype showed up many times. This CDR3 is CASSQLGVVEAFF. The CDR3 DNA sequence: TGTGCCAGCAGCCAACTCGGGGTGGTTGAAGCTTTCTTT. The chain couples TRBV7-8 to TRBJ1-1; D uncertain. The length of the CDR3 is 13 residues. The V gene lost 5 bases and the J gene lost 7 bases, with 14 bases spanning the gap. Germline assignment: CDR1 SGHVS and CDR2 FQNEAQ.

This clonotype was counted at least ten times. For the CDR3, the DNA is TGCAGCCCCGCCCCGGGCTACGAGCAGTACTTC. Amino acids: CSPAPGYEQYF. The V and J genes are TRBV29-1 and TRBJ2-7; D uncertain. Germline loops: CDR1 SQVTM, CDR2 ANQGSEA. The ends were cut back, 8 bases at V and 3 bases at J, with 11 bases in the middle. The CDR3 is 11 amino acids.

This clonotype was seen ten or more times. CDR3 nucleotide sequence: TGTGCCAGCAGCTTAGTCCGATCACAGGGCTACGAGCAGTACTTC. Amino acid sequence: CASSLVRSQGYEQYF. The chain couples TRBV7-2 to TRBJ2-7; TRBD1 might be the D (6 bases). CDR1 is SGHTA, CDR2 FQGNSA, per germline. V lost 1 base to trimming and J lost 3 bases, with 13 bases between them. The CDR3 has 15 amino acids.

In its sample, this clonotype was seen many times. The chain couples TRBV7-2 to TRBJ2-4; D gene uncertain. The CDR3 runs to 14 residues. With 1 base removed from V and 2 bases from J, the gap between germline ends came to 6 bases. Germline V gives CDR1 SGHTA, CDR2 FQGNSA. CDR3 sequence reads: CASSLDLTKNIQYF. The CDR3 DNA follows: TGTGCCAGCAGCTTAGATTTAACCAAAAACATTCAGTACTTC.

This clonotype was recorded at least ten times. The chain links TRBV12-3 or TRBV12-4 to TRBJ1-1; unclear D gene. V lost 5 bases and J lost 9, with 16 bases in between. CDR3 size: 13 residues. DNA of the CDR3: TGTGCCAGCAGTGAGTGGCCCCATTTGAAAGCTTTCTTT. Protein: CASSEWPHLKAFF.

This clonotype was observed many times. The chain uses TRBV7-2 and TRBJ2-7; 7 bases match TRBD1. CDR3 length: 14 amino acids. Unmatched junction bases numbered 7, after V lost 5 bases and J lost 3 bases. CDR1 SGHTA and CDR2 FQGNSA come from the germline V gene. The CDR3 reads CASSARQGLYEQYF. CDR3 DNA: TGTGCCAGCAGCGCGCGACAGGGTCTCTACGAGCAGTACTTC.

Ten or more counts support this clonotype. The rearrangement uses TRBV7-2 and TRBJ1-5, with a tentative D call TRBD1 (5 bases). V was trimmed by 2 bases and J by 4 bases, leaving 12 bases between them. The germline V gene encodes CDR1 SGHTA and CDR2 FQGNSA. The CDR3 has 15 amino acids. The CDR3 reads CASSLFSGGNQPQHF. The CDR3 coding sequence is TGTGCCAGCAGCTTATTTTCGGGGGGGAATCAGCCCCAGCATTTT.

This clonotype came up many times. The chain carries TRBV11-2 and TRBJ1-2; 7 bases fit TRBD1. Germline-derived CDR1 and CDR2 are SGHAT and FQNNGV. This CDR3 is built from 13 residues. The junction had 3 bases not matched to a gene; V was cut back by 4 bases and J by 4 bases. The CDR3 coding sequence is TGTGCCAGCAGCTCCCCAGGGGGCTATGGCTACACCTTC. Protein sequence: CASSSPGGYGYTF.

The table lists this clonotype with many counts. The CDR3 is CASRLPGETNEKLFF. CDR3 nucleotide sequence: TGTGCCAGCAGGCTCCCGGGCGAGACTAATGAAAAACTGTTTTTT. V gene TRBV6-1 combines with J gene TRBJ1-4; D is unresolved. Trimming stripped 6 bases from V and 2 bases from J, with 13 bases between. Per germline, CDR1 MNHNS and CDR2 SASEGT. This CDR3 is built from 15 residues.

J is TRBJ1-1 and V is TRBV29-1, with D unclear. V was cut by 3 bases and J by 0 bases, with 11 bases left in between. The germline V gene has CDR1 SQVTM and CDR2 ANQGSEA. The CDR3 runs 14 residues. Here the CDR3 DNA reads TGCAGCGTTGATCCGGTTAACATGAACACTGAAGCTTTCTTT. Its protein product is CSVDPVNMNTEAFF.

This clonotype was counted at least ten times. The chain combines TRBV7-9 with TRBJ1-5; D is possibly TRBD1 (6 bases). This CDR3 spans 15 amino acids. Trimming stripped 2 bases from V and 3 bases from J, with 11 bases between. Looked up from germline, CDR1 is SEHNR and CDR2 is FQNEAQ (reference sequence). CDR3 amino acids: CASSLWGALNQPQHF. The CDR3 DNA reads as TGTGCCAGCAGCTTATGGGGGGCTCTCAATCAGCCCCAGCATTTT.

This clonotype was seen many times. The rearrangement uses TRBV19 and TRBJ2-3; D possibly corresponds to TRBD2 (6 bases). Germline V CDR1 and CDR2: LNHDA, SQIVND (reference sequence). Trimming shortened V by 3 bases and J by 1 base, and 17 bases separated the two germline ends. This CDR3 region has 17 residues. The CDR3 DNA reads as TGTGCCAGTAGTATCTCTCCGGCGGGGCCGGGCACAGATACGCAGTATTTT. Protein sequence: CASSISPAGPGTDTQYF.